This T cell receptor beta chain stems from a study of OX40 agonist ivuxolimab in advanced cancers. The V segment lost 0 bases and the J segment 8 bases; nucleotides outside the gene matches: 9. Germline CDR1 reads SGHRS; CDR2 reads YFSETQ. The CDR3 runs 16 residues. The data were produced by immunoSEQ multiplex PCR, yet TCRdb's version contains in-frame clones alone and is incomplete. The table has about 68,000 clones, 91% seen once. The sample consisted of CD4+ or CD8+ T cells sorted from blood, taken in a trial of the OX40 agonist ivuxolimab. V gene TRBV5-1 combines with J gene TRBJ2-1; 9 bases agree with TRBD1. The receptor was derived from an adult with an advanced solid tumor such as melanoma, head and neck, liver or kidney cancer. The CDR3 reads CASSLGGQGHVDEQFF. Here the CDR3 DNA reads TGCGCCAGCAGCTTGGGAGGACAGGGGCATGTCGATGAGCAGTTCTTC.